This T cell receptor (beta chain) was captured in a study of post-analysis software for immune sequencing data. Germline values: CDR1 SGHRS, CDR2 YFSETQ. The CDR3 is 14 residues long. J was trimmed by 11 bases and V by 4 bases; bases with no gene match: 14. Researchers reported that TCR beta cDNA libraries carried unique molecular identifiers. MiXCR was run by TCRdb on the PCR reads, yielding one entry per CDR3 protein. This repertoire shows 430,000 or so distinct CDR3 sequences, 30% to 40% found once; its top ten account for about 8%. On this clonotype itself: Its antigen remains unidentified.

Points from the study as a whole: Relative to controls, patients had five TRBV segments at higher frequency, with TRBV5-6, TRBV5-1 and TRBV20-1 among these.

The sequence was collected from a girl aged 2 to 9 with multiple sclerosis. V usage is TRBV5-1 and J usage is TRBJ2-5, with 7 nucleotides matching TRBD1. The specimen was blood. The CDR3 loop reads CASSGTKGAWEQYF. In nucleotides, the CDR3 is TGCGCCAGCAGCGGTACAAAGGGGGCCTGGGAGCAGTACTTC.